Reported below is one TCR beta chain. The data were obtained in a study of graft-versus-host responses after intestinal transplantation. The CDR3 loop spans 16 amino acids. Trimming removed 6 bases from V and 1 base from J, with 18 bases in between. In germline, CDR1 is SGHVS, CDR2 FQNEAQ. Measured with immunoSEQ multiplex PCR; TCRdb has only the in-frame clones, and not every one. The data hold 99,000 or so clones, with roughly 83% observed a single time. This TCR derives from a human patient who received an intestinal transplant, so some T cells may come from the graft donor. The specimen comprised PBMCs, sampled 255 days after intestinal transplant. The chain couples TRBV7-8 to TRBJ1-1; TRBD1 is a possible D gene (6 bases). CDR3 residues: CASSPHPGGQNTEAFF. The DNA for the CDR3 is TGTGCCAGCAGTCCCCACCCCGGGGGGCAGAACACTGAAGCTTTCTTT.